This entry features one T cell receptor (beta chain) sequence. The entry originates in a study of blood T cell repertoires in COVID-19. In the source study's methods: It was from reference gene primer amplification that nucleated cell counts were estimated. The method was immunoSEQ multiplex PCR; TCRdb's version includes in-frame clones alone and lacks a portion of them. The V and J calls and clone size are taken from that table; D and trimming were inferred from the DNA. The profile shows 200,000 to 300,000 clones, roughly 84% of them singletons. V shed 0 bases, J shed 3 bases, and the junction held 4 bases outside the gene matches. CDR3 length: 16 residues. Germline lookup yields CDR1 SGHRS and CDR2 YFSETQ.

This sequence was found in a man in his forties with acute or convalescent COVID-19. The sequenced sample consisted of peripheral blood. The chain combines TRBV5-1 with TRBJ2-3; 10 nucleotides agree with TRBD2. CDR3 in DNA: TGCGCCAGCAGCTTGGAGGAACTAGCGGGAACAGATACGCAGTATTTT. This sequence encodes CASSLEELAGTDTQYF.